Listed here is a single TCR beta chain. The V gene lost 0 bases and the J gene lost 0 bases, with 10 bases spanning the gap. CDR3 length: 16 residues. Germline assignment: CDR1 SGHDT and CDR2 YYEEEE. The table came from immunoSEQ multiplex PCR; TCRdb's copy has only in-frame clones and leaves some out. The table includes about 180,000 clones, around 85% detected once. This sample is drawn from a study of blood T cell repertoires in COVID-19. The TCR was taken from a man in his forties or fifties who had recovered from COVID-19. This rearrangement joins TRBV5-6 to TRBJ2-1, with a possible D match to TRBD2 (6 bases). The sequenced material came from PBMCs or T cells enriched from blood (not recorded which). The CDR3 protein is CASSLERVSSYNEQFF. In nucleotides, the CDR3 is TGTGCCAGCAGCTTGGAGCGGGTGAGCTCCTACAATGAGCAGTTCTTC.